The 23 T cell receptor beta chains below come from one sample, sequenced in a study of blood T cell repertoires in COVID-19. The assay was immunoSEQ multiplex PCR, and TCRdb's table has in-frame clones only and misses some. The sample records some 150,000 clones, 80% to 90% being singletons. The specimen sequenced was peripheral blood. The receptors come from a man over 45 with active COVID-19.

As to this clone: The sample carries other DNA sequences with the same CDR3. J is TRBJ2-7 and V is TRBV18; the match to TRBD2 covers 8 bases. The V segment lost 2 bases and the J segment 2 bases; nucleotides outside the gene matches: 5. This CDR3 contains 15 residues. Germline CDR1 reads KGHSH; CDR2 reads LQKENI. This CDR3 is CASSPGTGGPYEQYF. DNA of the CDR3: TGTGCCAGCTCACCAGGGACGGGGGGGCCCTACGAGCAGTACTTC.

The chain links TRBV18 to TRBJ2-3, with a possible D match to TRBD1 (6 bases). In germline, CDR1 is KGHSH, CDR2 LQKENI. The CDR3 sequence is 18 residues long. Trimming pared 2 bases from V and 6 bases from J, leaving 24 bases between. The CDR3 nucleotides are TGTGCCAGCTCACCAGACGAGGTATCGGGGCCTCAGGGGGATACGCAGTATTTT. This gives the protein CASSPDEVSGPQGDTQYF.

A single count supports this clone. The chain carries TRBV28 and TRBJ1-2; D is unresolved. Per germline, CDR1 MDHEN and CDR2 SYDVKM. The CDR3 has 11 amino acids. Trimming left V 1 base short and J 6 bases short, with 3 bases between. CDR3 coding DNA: TGTGCCAGCAGTTTATCAGATGGCTACACCTTC. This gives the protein CASSLSDGYTF.

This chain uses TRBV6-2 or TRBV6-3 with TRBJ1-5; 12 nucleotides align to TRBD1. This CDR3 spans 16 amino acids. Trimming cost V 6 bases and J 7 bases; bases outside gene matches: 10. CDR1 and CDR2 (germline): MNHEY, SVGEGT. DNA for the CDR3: TGTGCCAGCAGCTTCCCGGGACAGGGGGCTCCCCAGCCCCAGCATTTT. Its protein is CASSFPGQGAPQPQHF.

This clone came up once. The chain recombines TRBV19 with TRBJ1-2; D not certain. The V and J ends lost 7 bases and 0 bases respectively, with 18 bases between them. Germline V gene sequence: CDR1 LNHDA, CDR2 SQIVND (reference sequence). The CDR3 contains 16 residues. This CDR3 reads CASTKSGGSSNYGYTF. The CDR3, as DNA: TGTGCCAGTACTAAATCGGGTGGGAGCTCTAACTATGGCTACACCTTC.

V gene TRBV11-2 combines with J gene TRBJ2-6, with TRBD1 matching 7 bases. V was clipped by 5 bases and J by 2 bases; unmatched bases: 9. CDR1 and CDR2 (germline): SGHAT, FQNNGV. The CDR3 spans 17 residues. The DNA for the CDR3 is TGTGCCAGCAGCCAGGGGGATCTTTGGGCTGGGGCCAACGTCCTGACTTTC. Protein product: CASSQGDLWAGANVLTF.

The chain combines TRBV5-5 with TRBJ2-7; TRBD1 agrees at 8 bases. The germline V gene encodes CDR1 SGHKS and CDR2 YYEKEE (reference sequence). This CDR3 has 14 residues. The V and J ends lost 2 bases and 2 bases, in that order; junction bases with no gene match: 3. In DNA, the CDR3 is TGTGCCAGCAGCTTACAGGGACAGGCCTACGAGCAGTACTTC. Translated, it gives CASSLQGQAYEQYF.

The CDR3 sequence is CASSLQTGMETQYF. CDR3 DNA sequence: TGTGCCAGCAGCCTCCAAACGGGGATGGAGACCCAGTACTTC. This sequence joins TRBV7-9 and TRBJ2-5; a weak D match, TRBD2 (5 bases). Germline V gene data show CDR1 as SEHNR and CDR2 as FQNEAQ (reference sequence). The CDR3 spans 14 residues. The V end lost 5 bases, the J end lost 5 bases, and 15 bases lay between the germline ends.

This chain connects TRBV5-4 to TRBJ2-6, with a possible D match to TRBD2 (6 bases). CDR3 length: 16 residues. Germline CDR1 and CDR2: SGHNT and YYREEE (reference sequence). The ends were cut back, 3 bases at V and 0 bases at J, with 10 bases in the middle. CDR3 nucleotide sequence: TGTGCCAGCAGCTCCGACGGGAGCTCTGGGGCCAACGTCCTGACTTTC. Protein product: CASSSDGSSGANVLTF.

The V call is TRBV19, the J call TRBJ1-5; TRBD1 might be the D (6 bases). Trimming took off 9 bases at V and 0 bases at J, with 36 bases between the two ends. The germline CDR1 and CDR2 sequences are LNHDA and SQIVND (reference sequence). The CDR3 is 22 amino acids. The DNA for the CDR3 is TGTGCCAGGCCGAAAACCCGGGACACGGTTTGTGGGGCCCCTTATAGCAATCAGCCCCAGCATTTT. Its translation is CARPKTRDTVCGAPYSNQPQHF.

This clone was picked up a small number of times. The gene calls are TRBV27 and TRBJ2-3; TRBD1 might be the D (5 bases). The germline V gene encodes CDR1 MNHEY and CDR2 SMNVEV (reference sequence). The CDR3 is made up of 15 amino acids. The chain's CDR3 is CVPSTSTENTDTQYF. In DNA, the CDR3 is TGTGTTCCCTCGACCTCGACAGAAAACACAGATACGCAGTATTTT.

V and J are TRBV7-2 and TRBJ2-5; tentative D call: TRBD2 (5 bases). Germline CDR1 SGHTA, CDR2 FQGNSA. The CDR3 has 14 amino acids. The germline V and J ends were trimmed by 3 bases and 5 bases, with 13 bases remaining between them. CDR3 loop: CASSLSQRGETQYF. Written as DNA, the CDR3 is TGTGCCAGCAGCTTGTCCCAGAGAGGGGAGACCCAGTACTTC.

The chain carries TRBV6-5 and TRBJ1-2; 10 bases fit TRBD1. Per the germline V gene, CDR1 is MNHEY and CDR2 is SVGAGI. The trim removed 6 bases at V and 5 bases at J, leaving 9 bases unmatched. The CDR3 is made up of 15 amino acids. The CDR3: CASRPGQGFFYGYTF. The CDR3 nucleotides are TGTGCCAGCAGGCCGGGACAGGGGTTCTTTTATGGCTACACCTTC.

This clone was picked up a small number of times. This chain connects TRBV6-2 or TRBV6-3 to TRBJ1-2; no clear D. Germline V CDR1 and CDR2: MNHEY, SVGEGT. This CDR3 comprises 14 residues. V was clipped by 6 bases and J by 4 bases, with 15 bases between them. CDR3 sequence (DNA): TGTGCCAGCAGCGAATCCGGGATGGGCTATGGCTACACCTTC. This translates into CASSESGMGYGYTF.

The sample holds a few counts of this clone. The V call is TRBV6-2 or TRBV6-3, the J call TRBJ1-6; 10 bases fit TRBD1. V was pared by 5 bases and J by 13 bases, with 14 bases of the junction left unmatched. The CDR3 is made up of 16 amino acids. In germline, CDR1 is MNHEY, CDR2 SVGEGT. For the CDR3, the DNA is TGTGCCAGCAGTCGCGCGACAGGGGGCGGATTGACCCCCCTCCACTTT. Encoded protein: CASSRATGGGLTPLHF.

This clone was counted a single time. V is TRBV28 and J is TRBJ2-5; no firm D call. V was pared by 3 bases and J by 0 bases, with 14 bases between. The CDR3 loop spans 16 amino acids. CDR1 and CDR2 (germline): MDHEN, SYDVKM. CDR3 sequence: CASSFWLAADQETQYF. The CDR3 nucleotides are TGTGCCAGCAGTTTTTGGCTCGCGGCGGACCAAGAGACCCAGTACTTC.

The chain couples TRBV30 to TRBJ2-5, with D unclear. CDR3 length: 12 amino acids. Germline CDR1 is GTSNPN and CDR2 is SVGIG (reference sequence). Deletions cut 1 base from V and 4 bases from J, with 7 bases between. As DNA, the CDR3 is TGTGCCTGGAGTGGATCAGGAGAGACCCAGTACTTC. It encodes CAWSGSGETQYF.

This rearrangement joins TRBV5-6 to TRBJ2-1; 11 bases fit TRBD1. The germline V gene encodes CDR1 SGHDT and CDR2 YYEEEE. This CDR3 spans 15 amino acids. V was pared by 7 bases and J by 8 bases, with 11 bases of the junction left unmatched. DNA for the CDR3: TGTGCCAGCGTTACGGACAGGGGGCGTAGCTATGAGCAGTTCTTC. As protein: CASVTDRGRSYEQFF.

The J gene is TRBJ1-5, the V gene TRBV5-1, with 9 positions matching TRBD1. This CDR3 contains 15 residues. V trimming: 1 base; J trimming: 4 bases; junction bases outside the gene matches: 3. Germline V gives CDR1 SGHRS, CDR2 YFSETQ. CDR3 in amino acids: CASSLTGGENQPQHF. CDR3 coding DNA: TGCGCCAGCAGCTTGACAGGGGGCGAAAATCAGCCCCAGCATTTT.

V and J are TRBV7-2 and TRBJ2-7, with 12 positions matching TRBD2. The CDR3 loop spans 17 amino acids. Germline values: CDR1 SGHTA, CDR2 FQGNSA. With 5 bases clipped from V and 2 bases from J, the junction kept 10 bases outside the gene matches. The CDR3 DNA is TGTGCCAGCAGCACGCGGACTAGCGGGACCTCGCCCTACGAGCAGTACTTC. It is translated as CASSTRTSGTSPYEQYF. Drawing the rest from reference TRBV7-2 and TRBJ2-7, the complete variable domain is GAGVSQSPSNKVTEKGKDVELRCDPISGHTALYWYRQSLGQGLEFLIYFQGNSAPDKSGLPSDRFSAERTGGSVSTLTIQRTQQEDSAVYLCASSTRTSGTSPYEQYFGPGTRLTVT.

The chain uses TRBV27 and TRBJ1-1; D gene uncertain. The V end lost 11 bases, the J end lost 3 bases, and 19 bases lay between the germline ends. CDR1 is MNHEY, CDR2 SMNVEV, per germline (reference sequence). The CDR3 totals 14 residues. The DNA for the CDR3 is TGTGCCCGACGGACTGTCCCCCTCCACACTGAAGCTTTCTTT. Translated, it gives CARRTVPLHTEAFF.

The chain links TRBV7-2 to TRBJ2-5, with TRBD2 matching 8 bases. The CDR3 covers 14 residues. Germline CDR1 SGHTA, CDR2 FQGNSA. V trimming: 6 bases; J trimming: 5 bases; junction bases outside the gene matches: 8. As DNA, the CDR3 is TGTGCCAGCAGTAGCGGGGTAGGGAGGGAGACCCAGTACTTC. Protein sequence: CASSSGVGRETQYF.

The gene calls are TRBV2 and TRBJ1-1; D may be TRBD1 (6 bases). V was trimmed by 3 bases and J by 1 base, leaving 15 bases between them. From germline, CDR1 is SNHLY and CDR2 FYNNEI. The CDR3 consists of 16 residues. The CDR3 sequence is CASSETITDRNTEAFF. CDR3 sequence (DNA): TGTGCCAGCAGTGAGACTATCACGGACAGGAACACTGAAGCTTTCTTT.